A single sample is the source of the 21 T cell receptor beta chains below, sequenced in a study of T cell repertoires in cytomegalovirus infection. For these TCRs, the target antigens are not known. TCRdb re-derived calls from the reads in MiXCR, one entry per CDR3 protein. Of about a million distinct CDR3 sequences detected, 25% to 40% appear once; the ten largest clones hold roughly an eighth. This material consisted of cultured CD8+ T cells from PBMCs, taken from culture after CMV antigen stimulation. The receptors originated from a human donor in good health (CMV status not recorded). Some clones in this sample may be carry-over from other donors' samples.

This clonotype was observed at least ten times. V gene TRBV7-2 combines with J gene TRBJ1-2, with unresolved D. Per germline, CDR1 SGHTA and CDR2 FQGNSA. Trimming pared 1 base from V and 0 bases from J, leaving 15 bases between. The CDR3 totals 17 residues. This chain's CDR3 is CASSLVRATLANYGYTF. The CDR3 DNA sequence: TGTGCCAGCAGCTTAGTCCGGGCCACACTAGCTAACTATGGCTACACCTTC.

V gene TRBV4-1 combines with J gene TRBJ2-2, with D unresolved. Per germline, CDR1 MGHRA and CDR2 YSYEKL. This CDR3 has 14 residues. The ends were cut back, 3 bases at V and 7 bases at J, with 12 bases in the middle. DNA for the CDR3: TGCGCCAGCAGCCAGGTGGACGGCTTCGGGGAGCTGTTTTTT. Translated: CASSQVDGFGELFF.

The chain combines TRBV7-3 with TRBJ2-1, with 12 bases identical to TRBD2. Per germline, CDR1 SGHTA and CDR2 FQGTGA. The length of the CDR3 is 15 residues. V was pared by 5 bases and J by 7 bases, with 6 bases of the junction left unmatched. For the CDR3, the DNA is TGTGCCAGCAGCACTAGCGGGGGGATCGGAAATGAGCAGTTCTTC. Translated: CASSTSGGIGNEQFF.

Notes on this clonotype: Sequence at one end of the junction differs from germline and may be a read error. V is TRBV19 and J is TRBJ2-1, with a possible D match to TRBD1 (6 bases). The CDR3 extends over 15 amino acids. The germline V gene encodes CDR1 LNHDA and CDR2 SQIVND (reference sequence). The CDR3 DNA sequence: TGTGCCAGTAGTACCGGGACACCCGATTACAATAAGCAGTTCTTC. This sequence encodes CASSTGTPDYNKQFF.

This clonotype was recorded once. V gene TRBV13 combines with J gene TRBJ2-5; the match to TRBD2 covers 11 bases. This CDR3 region has 14 residues. V was clipped by 4 bases and J by 4 bases; unmatched bases: 2. Germline-derived CDR1 and CDR2 are PRHDT and FYEKMQ (reference sequence). CDR3 protein: CASSSGTSGETQYF. As DNA, the CDR3 is TGTGCCAGCAGCTCCGGGACTAGCGGAGAGACCCAGTACTTC.

V and J are TRBV6-6 and TRBJ2-7; D remains unclear. The ends were cut back, 2 bases at V and 0 bases at J, with 11 bases in the middle. The germline CDR1 and CDR2 sequences are MNHNY and SVGAGI (reference sequence). The length of the CDR3 is 15 residues. The CDR3 sequence: CASSYPPPASYEQYF. The CDR3 nucleotides read TGTGCCAGCAGTTACCCCCCCCCGGCCTCCTACGAGCAGTACTTC.

The chain uses TRBV12-3 or TRBV12-4 and TRBJ2-5, with D maybe TRBD2 (5 bases). There are 17 residues in the CDR3. Trimming stripped 1 base from V and 4 bases from J, with 19 bases between. CDR3 loop: CASSLGASSFSRETQYF. CDR3 bases: TGTGCCAGCAGTTTAGGGGCTAGCAGCTTCTCGCGAGAGACCCAGTACTTC.

The chain is built from TRBV4-1 and TRBJ2-1; TRBD2 matches at 10 bases. The germline V gene encodes CDR1 MGHRA and CDR2 YSYEKL. This CDR3 is built from 18 residues. The V segment lost 0 bases and the J segment 7 bases; nucleotides outside the gene matches: 12. CDR3 nucleotides: TGCGCCAGCAGCCAAGACAGCGGGGGGGCCCAGGGGGATAATGAGCAGTTCTTC. Its protein is CASSQDSGGAQGDNEQFF.

This clonotype was recorded a few times. The V and J genes are TRBV2 and TRBJ2-1, with D tentatively TRBD1 (6 bases). The germline V gene has CDR1 SNHLY and CDR2 FYNNEI. The CDR3 runs to 13 residues. The V gene lost 7 bases and the J gene lost 8 bases, with 15 bases spanning the gap. The CDR3 DNA is TGTGCCAGCACTGAGGCAGGGGCGTATGAGCAGTTCTTC. This gives the protein CASTEAGAYEQFF.

This clonotype was counted a few times. This rearrangement joins TRBV4-1 to TRBJ1-5, with D unresolved. V lost 0 bases and J lost 4, with 7 bases in between. Germline V gene data show CDR1 as MGHRA and CDR2 as YSYEKL. CDR3 length: 14 amino acids. The CDR3 protein is CASSQERRNQPQHF. CDR3 sequence (DNA): TGCGCCAGCAGCCAAGAGCGCAGAAATCAGCCCCAGCATTTT.

This clonotype was seen once. This may be a read error, as it is one base from a much larger clone. The chain recombines TRBV7-6 with TRBJ2-2, with 7 bases matching TRBD1. Germline CDR1 and CDR2: SGHVS and FNYEAQ. The CDR3 runs 16 residues. DNA of the CDR3: TGTGCCAGCAGCCCCCCGACAGGGTCGAACACCAGGGAGCTGTTTTTT. As protein: CASSPPTGSNTRELFF.

At least ten counts were recorded for this clonotype. V is TRBV7-2 and J is TRBJ1-3; the match to TRBD1 covers 8 bases. Germline assignment: CDR1 SGHTA and CDR2 FQGNSA. This CDR3 has 18 amino acids. The J segment lost 1 base and the V segment lost 1 base, leaving 9 bases of the junction unmatched. The CDR3 loop reads CASSLEESQGASGNTIYF. CDR3 nucleotide sequence: TGTGCCAGCAGCTTAGAGGAGAGCCAGGGGGCATCTGGAAACACCATATATTTT.

As concerns this clonotype: An end of the junction does not agree with germline; a read error may underlie this. This chain connects TRBV7-9 to TRBJ1-4; D may be TRBD1 (6 bases). Germline CDR1 is SEHNR and CDR2 is FQNEAQ (reference sequence). The CDR3 loop spans 15 amino acids. CDR3 region: CVSSPKTGTSEKLFF. The CDR3 DNA sequence: TGTGTCAGCAGCCCGAAAACAGGGACCTCTGAAAAACTGTTTTTT. Looking up the rest from reference TRBV7-9 and TRBJ1-4 gives the full variable domain: DTGVSQNPRHKITKRGQNVTFRCDPISEHNRLYWYRQTLGQGPEFLTYFQNEAQLEKSRLLSDRFSAERPKGSFSTLEIQRTEQGDSAMYLCVSSPKTGTSEKLFFGSGTQLSVL.

This rearrangement joins TRBV5-5 to TRBJ2-7, with no clear D. Germline-derived CDR1 and CDR2 are SGHKS and YYEKEE (reference sequence). This CDR3 has 14 residues. Between the trimmed V and J ends, which lost 0 bases and 3 bases, there was a span of 10 bases. The chain's CDR3 is CASSLGQSVYEQYF. CDR3 DNA: TGTGCCAGCAGCTTGGGTCAGTCCGTCTACGAGCAGTACTTC.

This clonotype has only a few counts. The V call is TRBV27, the J call TRBJ2-5; no definite D call. The ends were cut back, 3 bases at V and 0 bases at J, with 5 bases in the middle. Germline CDR1 is MNHEY and CDR2 is SMNVEV (reference sequence). The CDR3 extends over 13 amino acids. The DNA of the CDR3 is TGTGCCAGCAGTTTTCTCAACCAAGAGACCCAGTACTTC. Translating gives CASSFLNQETQYF.

Only a few counts were recorded for this clonotype. This chain connects TRBV6-1 to TRBJ2-7, with D maybe TRBD2 (6 bases). From germline, CDR1 is MNHNS and CDR2 SASEGT. CDR3 length: 14 residues. The germline V and J ends were trimmed by 2 bases and 5 bases, with 13 bases remaining between them. CDR3 loop: CASSEQDRRDEQYF. The DNA for the CDR3 is TGTGCCAGCAGTGAACAAGATAGGAGGGACGAGCAGTACTTC.

The gene calls are TRBV6-2 or TRBV6-3 and TRBJ1-2; TRBD1 is a possible D gene (5 bases). With 6 bases removed from V and 8 bases from J, the gap between germline ends came to 7 bases. Germline-derived CDR1 and CDR2 are MNHEY and SVGEGT. CDR3 size: 10 residues. In nucleotides, the CDR3 is TGTGCCAGCAGAAGGGACGGCTACACCTTC. Protein sequence: CASRRDGYTF.

The V and J genes are TRBV4-2 and TRBJ2-3; 8 bases match TRBD1. Unmatched junction bases numbered 6, after V lost 6 bases and J lost 1 base. Per the germline V gene, CDR1 is LGHNA and CDR2 is YNFKEQ. The CDR3 sequence is 15 residues long. CDR3 coding DNA: TGTGCCAGCAGATACCAGGGGGCTGGCACAGATACGCAGTATTTT. Its translation is CASRYQGAGTDTQYF.

This clonotype was recorded a few times. The chain combines TRBV27 with TRBJ2-3, with D unclear. V was pared by 3 bases and J by 3 bases, with 10 bases between. The germline CDR1 and CDR2 sequences are MNHEY and SMNVEV (reference sequence). The CDR3 runs to 14 residues. CDR3 bases: TGTGCCAGCAGTTTCCTGCTGGGGACAGATACGCAGTATTTT. Its translation: CASSFLLGTDTQYF.

A few counts support this clonotype. The chain recombines TRBV6-5 with TRBJ2-5, with 8 bases fitting TRBD2. Germline V gives CDR1 MNHEY, CDR2 SVGAGI. This CDR3 has 15 residues. J gave up 5 bases and V 2 bases, and 7 bases lay outside the gene matches. CDR3 loop: CASSYSGGLRETQYF. CDR3 DNA sequence: TGTGCCAGCAGTTACAGCGGGGGCCTTAGGGAGACCCAGTACTTC.

This clonotype was observed a handful of times. The J gene is TRBJ2-7, the V gene TRBV7-9; D ambiguous. The V gene lost 5 bases and the J gene lost 0 bases, with 5 bases spanning the gap. CDR3 size: 12 residues. Per germline, CDR1 SEHNR and CDR2 FQNEAQ (reference sequence). CDR3 in amino acids: CASSHSSYEQYF. The CDR3 nucleotides read TGTGCCAGCAGCCATAGCTCCTACGAGCAGTACTTC.